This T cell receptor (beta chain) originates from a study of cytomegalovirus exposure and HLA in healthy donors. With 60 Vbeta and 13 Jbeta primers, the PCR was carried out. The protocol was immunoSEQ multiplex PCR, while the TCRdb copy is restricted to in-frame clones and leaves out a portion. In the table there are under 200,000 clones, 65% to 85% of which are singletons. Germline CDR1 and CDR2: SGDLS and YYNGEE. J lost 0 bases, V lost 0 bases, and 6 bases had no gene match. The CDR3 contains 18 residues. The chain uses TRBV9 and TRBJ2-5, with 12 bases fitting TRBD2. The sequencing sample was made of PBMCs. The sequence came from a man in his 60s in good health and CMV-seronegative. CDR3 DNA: TGTGCCAGCAGCGTAGGACTAGCGGGAGTAGGGGACCAAGAGACCCAGTACTTC. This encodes CASSVGLAGVGDQETQYF. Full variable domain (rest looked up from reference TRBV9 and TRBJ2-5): DSGVTQTPKHLITATGQRVTLRCSPRSGDLSVYWYQQSLDQGLQFLIQYYNGEERAKGNILERFSAQQFPDLHSELNLSSLELGDSALYFCASSVGLAGVGDQETQYFGPGTRLLVL.